Included here is one TCR beta chain sequence, with context. Antigen unknown. This record comes from a study of T cell responses to AZD1222 COVID-19 vaccine. General observations from the study: Vaccine-related CD4 TCRs covered spike, predominating at 160-218 and 743-854.

Libraries were prepared by immunoSEQ multiplex PCR; TCRdb keeps only in-frame clonotypes and omits some of them. This table holds about 180,000 clones, 85% to 90% found once. Trimming removed 10 bases from V and 6 bases from J; junction bases left unmatched: 3. The CDR3 is made up of 11 amino acids. From germline, CDR1 is LNHDA and CDR2 SQIVND (reference sequence). The chain recombines TRBV19 with TRBJ1-2; 9 positions agree with TRBD1. This specimen consisted of peripheral blood, obtained 28 days after the second AZD1222 dose. The source is an adult who received the AZD1222 COVID-19 vaccine. CDR3 DNA: TGTGCCACCCGACAGGGGGATGGCTACACCTTC. This encodes CATRQGDGYTF. Supplemented by reference TRBV19 and TRBJ1-2, the full variable domain reads DGGITQSPKYLFRKEGQNVTLSCEQNLNHDAMYWYRQDPGQGLRLIYYSQIVNDFQKGDIAEGYSVSREKKESFPLTVTSAQKNPTAFYLCATRQGDGYTFGSGTRLTVV.